The 14 T cell receptor beta chains below all came from one sample that was sequenced in a study of shared clonotypes between healthy human individuals. Naive CD8 cells comprised CD45RO-negative, CCR7-positively selected cells, excluding terminally differentiated effector memory CD45RA+ cells. Clones were read by immunoSEQ multiplex PCR, and TCRdb kept only the in-frame ones, dropping some. The table records over 750,000 clones, around 96% of them present only once. The sample taken for sequencing was naive CD8+ T cells sorted from blood. These receptors all stem from a man aged 30 to 39 in good health.

The V and J genes are TRBV28 and TRBJ2-7, with D unclear. Trimming pared 5 bases from V and 4 bases from J, leaving 9 bases between. This CDR3 contains 12 residues. Germline CDR1 is MDHEN and CDR2 is SYDVKM. Written as DNA, the CDR3 is TGTGCCAGCAGTCCCCCATGGTACGAGCAGTACTTC. This encodes CASSPPWYEQYF.

The chain recombines TRBV5-6 with TRBJ2-1; 8 bases line up with TRBD2. The CDR3 consists of 15 residues. CDR1 is SGHDT, CDR2 YYEEEE, per germline. The V and J ends lost 4 bases and 0 bases, in that order; junction bases with no gene match: 3. CDR3 region: CASSQGLASYNEQFF. CDR3 coding DNA: TGTGCCAGCAGCCAAGGACTAGCCTCCTACAATGAGCAGTTCTTC.

This clone was seen a single time. The J gene is TRBJ2-7, the V gene TRBV2; D not resolved. CDR3 size: 15 residues. The ends were cut back, 0 bases at V and 2 bases at J, with 11 bases in the middle. CDR1 and CDR2 from the germline V gene are SNHLY and FYNNEI. The CDR3 here is CASSEALGFTYEQYF. CDR3 in DNA: TGTGCCAGCAGTGAAGCGCTCGGGTTTACCTACGAGCAGTACTTC.

This clone was recorded a few times. This sequence joins TRBV27 and TRBJ2-5, with 11 bases aligning to TRBD1. The CDR3 consists of 15 residues. The germline CDR1 and CDR2 sequences are MNHEY and SMNVEV (reference sequence). Germline trimming cut 4 bases from V and 5 bases from J; bases unmatched to any gene: 6. The CDR3 DNA reads TGTGCCAGCAGTTCCCCGGACAGGGGGCACGAGACCCAGTACTTC. Its translation: CASSSPDRGHETQYF.

The chain employs TRBV7-8 and TRBJ2-1; D tentatively reads TRBD1 or TRBD2 (5 bases each). Trimming removed 11 bases at V and 2 bases at J, with 13 bases between. Germline V CDR1 and CDR2: SGHVS, FQNEAQ. This CDR3 contains 13 residues. CDR3 residues: CAGSGTTYNEQFF. DNA for the CDR3: TGTGCCGGATCCGGGACCACCTACAATGAGCAGTTCTTC.

This chain links TRBV16 with TRBJ2-7, with 9 positions matching TRBD1. The CDR3 has 15 residues. V lost 0 bases and J lost 7; bases outside the gene matches: 7. CDR1 and CDR2 (germline): KGHSY, FQNENV. CDR3 protein: CASSQSSGQGAEQYF. In DNA, the CDR3 is TGTGCCAGCAGCCAATCATCGGGACAGGGAGCTGAGCAGTACTTC.

This clone was seen once. The CDR3 coding sequence is TGTGCCAGCTTAGGAACTAGCGGGAGGCTAAGTACCGGGGAGCTGTTTTTT. It codes for CASLGTSGRLSTGELFF. V usage is TRBV11-2 and J usage is TRBJ2-2, with TRBD2 identical over 12 bases. This CDR3 is built from 17 residues. Trimming took 8 bases from V and 5 from J; bases not matched to a gene: 12. CDR1 is SGHAT and CDR2 is FQNNGV in the germline V gene.

The chain carries TRBV5-4 and TRBJ2-2; a weak D match, TRBD2 (5 bases). Germline lookup yields CDR1 SGHNT and CDR2 YYREEE (reference sequence). This CDR3 has 15 amino acids. Trimming pared 0 bases from V and 5 bases from J, leaving 11 bases between. The CDR3 is CASSLVGRGTGELFF. CDR3 coding DNA: TGTGCCAGCAGCTTGGTAGGCAGAGGGACCGGGGAGCTGTTTTTT.

The chain recombines TRBV4-1 with TRBJ1-2, with D unclear. There are 15 residues in the CDR3. Germline V CDR1 and CDR2: MGHRA, YSYEKL. Trimming cost V 1 base and J 2 bases, with 11 bases left between them. The DNA of the CDR3 is TGCGCCAGCAGCCAAGGAGGAGGGATCAACTATGGCTACACCTTC. Encoded protein: CASSQGGGINYGYTF.

The DNA for the CDR3 is TGTGCCAGCAGTGATGGGACTAGCGACTACAATGAGCAGTTCTTC. Protein sequence: CASSDGTSDYNEQFF. This chain links TRBV2 with TRBJ2-1; 10 positions agree with TRBD2. The CDR3 contains 15 residues. The germline gives CDR1 SNHLY, CDR2 FYNNEI. The V segment lost 3 bases and the J segment 3 bases; nucleotides outside the gene matches: 2.

V is TRBV27 and J is TRBJ2-7; TRBD2 matches at 10 bases. The J segment lost 3 bases and the V segment lost 2 bases, leaving 13 bases of the junction unmatched. Germline V gives CDR1 MNHEY, CDR2 SMNVEV (reference sequence). CDR3 length: 18 residues. CDR3 nucleotides: TGTGCCAGCAGTTTAGGTCCTAGCGGGAGTGACTACTACTACGAGCAGTACTTC. Translation: CASSLGPSGSDYYYEQYF.

The chain couples TRBV2 to TRBJ2-7, with 8 nucleotides matching TRBD2. V dropped 8 bases and J dropped 3; count of bases not matched to a gene: 6. Germline CDR1 SNHLY, CDR2 FYNNEI. The CDR3 extends over 13 amino acids. The CDR3 protein is CASGEREIYEQYF. CDR3 sequence (DNA): TGTGCCAGCGGGGAGCGGGAGATCTACGAGCAGTACTTC.

CDR3 bases: TGTGCCAGCAGCGTAGGACGGAACTCCTACGAGCAGTACTTC. Its protein product is CASSVGRNSYEQYF. The chain uses TRBV9 and TRBJ2-7; no firm D call. CDR3 length: 14 amino acids. Trimming took off 0 bases at V and 0 bases at J, with 7 bases between the two ends. Germline V CDR1 and CDR2: SGDLS, YYNGEE.

CDR3 region: CASSLEVRSTETQYF. CDR3 sequence (DNA): TGTGCCAGCAGCTTAGAAGTCAGGTCGACGGAGACCCAGTACTTC. V gene TRBV7-2 combines with J gene TRBJ2-5; unclear D gene. Trimming pared 1 base from V and 5 bases from J, leaving 14 bases between. Germline CDR1 is SGHTA and CDR2 is FQGNSA. The CDR3 consists of 15 residues.